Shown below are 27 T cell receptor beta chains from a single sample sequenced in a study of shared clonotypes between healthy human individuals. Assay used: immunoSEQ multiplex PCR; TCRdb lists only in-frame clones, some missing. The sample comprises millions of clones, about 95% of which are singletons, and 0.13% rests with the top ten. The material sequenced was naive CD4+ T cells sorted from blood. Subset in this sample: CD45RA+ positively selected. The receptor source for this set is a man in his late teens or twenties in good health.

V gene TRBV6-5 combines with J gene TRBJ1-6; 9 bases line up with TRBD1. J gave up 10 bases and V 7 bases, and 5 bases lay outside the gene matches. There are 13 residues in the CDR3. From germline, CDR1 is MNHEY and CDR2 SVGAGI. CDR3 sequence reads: CASNRDRESPLHF. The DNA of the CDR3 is TGTGCCAGCAATAGGGACAGGGAATCACCCCTCCACTTT.

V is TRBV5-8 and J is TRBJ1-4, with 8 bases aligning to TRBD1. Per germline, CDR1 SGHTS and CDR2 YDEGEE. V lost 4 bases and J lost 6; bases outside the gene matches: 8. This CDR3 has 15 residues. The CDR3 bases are TGTGCCAGCAGCCCGGGACAGGCCCGGGATGAAAAACTGTTTTTT. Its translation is CASSPGQARDEKLFF.

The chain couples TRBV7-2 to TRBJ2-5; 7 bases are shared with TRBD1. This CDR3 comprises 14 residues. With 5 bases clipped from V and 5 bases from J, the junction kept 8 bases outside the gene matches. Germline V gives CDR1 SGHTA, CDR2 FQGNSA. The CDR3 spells CASSNTGERETQYF. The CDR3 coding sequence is TGTGCCAGCAGCAACACAGGGGAACGCGAGACCCAGTACTTC. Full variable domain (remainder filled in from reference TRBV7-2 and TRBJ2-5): GAGVSQSPSNKVTEKGKDVELRCDPISGHTALYWYRQSLGQGLEFLIYFQGNSAPDKSGLPSDRFSAERTGGSVSTLTIQRTQQEDSAVYLCASSNTGERETQYFGPGTRLLVL.

The CDR3 sequence is CASRGDLNTGELFF. DNA of the CDR3: TGCGCCAGCAGAGGGGACCTTAACACCGGGGAGCTGTTTTTT. The gene calls are TRBV4-3 and TRBJ2-2; D tentatively fits TRBD1 or TRBD2 (5 bases each). V lost 6 bases, J lost 2 bases, and 10 bases lay in between. Germline loops: CDR1 LGHNA, CDR2 YSLEER. The CDR3 consists of 14 residues.

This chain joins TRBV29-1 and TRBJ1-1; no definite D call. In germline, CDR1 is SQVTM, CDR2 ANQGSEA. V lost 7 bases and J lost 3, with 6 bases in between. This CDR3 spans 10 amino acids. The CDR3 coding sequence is TGCAGCGGTAGGGACACTGAAGCTTTCTTT. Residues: CSGRDTEAFF.

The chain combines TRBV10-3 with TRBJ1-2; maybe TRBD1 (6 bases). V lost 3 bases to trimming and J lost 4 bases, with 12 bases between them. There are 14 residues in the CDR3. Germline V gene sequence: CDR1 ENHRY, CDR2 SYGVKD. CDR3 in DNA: TGTGCCATCAGTGAAGGGGGGGCGAGCTATGGCTACACCTTC. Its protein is CAISEGGASYGYTF.

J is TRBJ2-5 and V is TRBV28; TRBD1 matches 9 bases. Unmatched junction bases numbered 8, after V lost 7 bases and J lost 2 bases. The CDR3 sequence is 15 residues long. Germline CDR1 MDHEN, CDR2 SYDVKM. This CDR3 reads CASIPGQGGQETQYF. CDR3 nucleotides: TGTGCCAGCATTCCGGGACAGGGAGGGCAAGAGACCCAGTACTTC. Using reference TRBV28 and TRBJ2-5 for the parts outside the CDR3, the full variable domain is DVKVTQSSRYLVKRTGEKVFLECVQDMDHENMFWYRQDPGLGLRLIYFSYDVKMKEKGDIPEGYSVSREKKERFSLILESASTNQTSMYLCASIPGQGGQETQYFGPGTRLLVL.

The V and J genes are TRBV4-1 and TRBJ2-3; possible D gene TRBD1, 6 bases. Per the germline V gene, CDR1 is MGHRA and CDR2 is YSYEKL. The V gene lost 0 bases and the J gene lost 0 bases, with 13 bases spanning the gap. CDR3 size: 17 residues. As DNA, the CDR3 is TGCGCCAGCAGCCAAGACGAAGGGGGTCTAAGCACAGATACGCAGTATTTT. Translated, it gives CASSQDEGGLSTDTQYF.

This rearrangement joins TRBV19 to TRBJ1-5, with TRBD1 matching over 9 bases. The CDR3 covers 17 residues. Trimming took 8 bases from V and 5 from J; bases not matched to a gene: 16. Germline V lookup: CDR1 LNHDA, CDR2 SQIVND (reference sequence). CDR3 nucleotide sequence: TGTGCCAGTGGAGCAGGGACAGGGATGGTAATGGATCAGCCCCAGCATTTT. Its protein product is CASGAGTGMVMDQPQHF.

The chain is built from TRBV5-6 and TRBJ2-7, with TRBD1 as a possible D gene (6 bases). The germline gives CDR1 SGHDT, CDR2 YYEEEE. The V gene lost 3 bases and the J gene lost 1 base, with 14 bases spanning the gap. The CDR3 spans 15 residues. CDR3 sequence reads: CASSSTGFFSYEQYF. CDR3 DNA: TGTGCCAGCAGCTCTACAGGGTTCTTTTCCTACGAGCAGTACTTC.

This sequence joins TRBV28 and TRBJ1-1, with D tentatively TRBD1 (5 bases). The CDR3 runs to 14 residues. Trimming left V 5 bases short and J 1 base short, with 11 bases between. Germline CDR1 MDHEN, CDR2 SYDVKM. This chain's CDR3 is CASSPAQGNTEAFF. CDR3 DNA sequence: TGTGCCAGCAGTCCAGCCCAGGGGAACACTGAAGCTTTCTTT.

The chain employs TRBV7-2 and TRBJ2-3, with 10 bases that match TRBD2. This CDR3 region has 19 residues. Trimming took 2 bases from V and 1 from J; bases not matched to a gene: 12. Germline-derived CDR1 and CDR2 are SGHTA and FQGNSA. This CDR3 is CASSLIPLAGVGGTDTQYF. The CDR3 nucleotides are TGTGCCAGCAGCTTAATCCCGCTAGCGGGAGTAGGGGGCACAGATACGCAGTATTTT.

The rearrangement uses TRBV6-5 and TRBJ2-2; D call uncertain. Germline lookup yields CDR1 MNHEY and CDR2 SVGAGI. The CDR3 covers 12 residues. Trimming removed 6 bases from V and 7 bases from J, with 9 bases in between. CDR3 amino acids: CASSSFGGELFF. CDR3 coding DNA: TGTGCCAGCAGCTCCTTCGGCGGGGAGCTGTTTTTT.

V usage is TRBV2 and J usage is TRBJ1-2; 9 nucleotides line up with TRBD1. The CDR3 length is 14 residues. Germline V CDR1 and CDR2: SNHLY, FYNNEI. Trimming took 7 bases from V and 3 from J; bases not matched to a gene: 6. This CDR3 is CASTTGGADYGYTF. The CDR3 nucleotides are TGTGCCAGCACCACAGGGGGCGCGGACTATGGCTACACCTTC.

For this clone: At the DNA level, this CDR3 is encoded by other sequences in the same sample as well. The CDR3: CASSSGRGQETQYF. CDR3 sequence (DNA): TGCGCCAGCAGCTCCGGCAGGGGACAAGAGACCCAGTACTTC. This chain links TRBV5-1 with TRBJ2-5; the D gene is possibly TRBD1 (6 bases). Germline CDR1 reads SGHRS; CDR2 reads YFSETQ. The CDR3 is 14 residues long. The V gene lost 3 bases and the J gene lost 2 bases, with 11 bases spanning the gap.

CDR3 DNA: TGTGCCAGCAGTTACGAGGGGGCGAGGAGCACCGGGGAGCTGTTTTTT. It specifies CASSYEGARSTGELFF. The chain couples TRBV6-5 to TRBJ2-2; 7 bases align to TRBD1. CDR3 length equals 16 residues. Germline V gene data show CDR1 as MNHEY and CDR2 as SVGAGI. J gave up 4 bases and V 2 bases, and 7 bases lay outside the gene matches.

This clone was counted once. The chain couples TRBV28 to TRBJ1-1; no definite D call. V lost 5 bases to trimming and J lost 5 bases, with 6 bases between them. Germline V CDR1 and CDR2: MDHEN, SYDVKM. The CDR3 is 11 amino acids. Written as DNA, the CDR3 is TGTGCCAGCAGTCTACCAACTGAAGCTTTCTTT. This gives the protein CASSLPTEAFF.

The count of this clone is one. Here the CDR3 reads CASSELAGAFDEQFF. The CDR3 DNA reads TGCGCCAGCAGCGAGCTAGCGGGAGCATTCGATGAGCAGTTCTTC. The V call is TRBV5-1, the J call TRBJ2-1; TRBD2 aligns across 10 bases. The CDR3 runs to 15 residues. Per germline, CDR1 SGHRS and CDR2 YFSETQ. Trimming at V came to 4 bases and at J to 8 bases, leaving 9 bases not matched to a gene.

In DNA, the CDR3 is TGTGCCAGCAGCTTGGGAGGCAGGGGCTGGGGCACCTACGAGCAGTACTTC. Its protein product is CASSLGGRGWGTYEQYF. The V call is TRBV5-4, the J call TRBJ2-7; D is perhaps TRBD1 (6 bases). Looked up from germline, CDR1 is SGHNT and CDR2 is YYREEE (reference sequence). CDR3 length: 17 residues. Trimming removed 0 bases from V and 2 bases from J, with 18 bases in between.

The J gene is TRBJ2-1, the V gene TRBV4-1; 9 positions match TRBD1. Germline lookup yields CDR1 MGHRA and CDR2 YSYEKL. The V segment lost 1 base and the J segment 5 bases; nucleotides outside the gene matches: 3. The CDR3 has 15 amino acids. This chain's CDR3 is CASSQGDRANNEQFF. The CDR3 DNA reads TGCGCCAGCAGCCAAGGGGACAGGGCAAACAATGAGCAGTTCTTC.

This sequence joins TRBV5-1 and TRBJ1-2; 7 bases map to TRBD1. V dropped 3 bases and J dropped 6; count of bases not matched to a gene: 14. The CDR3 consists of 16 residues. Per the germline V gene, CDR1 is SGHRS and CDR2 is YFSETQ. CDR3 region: CASSYGKTGQLDGYTF. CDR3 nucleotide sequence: TGCGCCAGCAGCTATGGTAAAACGGGACAGCTCGATGGCTACACCTTC.

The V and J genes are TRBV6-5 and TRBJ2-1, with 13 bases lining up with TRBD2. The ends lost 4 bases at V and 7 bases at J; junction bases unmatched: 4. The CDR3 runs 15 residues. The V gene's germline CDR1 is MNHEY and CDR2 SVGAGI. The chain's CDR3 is CASSSPGLAGNEQFF. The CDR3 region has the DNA TGTGCCAGCAGTTCTCCGGGACTAGCGGGAAATGAGCAGTTCTTC.

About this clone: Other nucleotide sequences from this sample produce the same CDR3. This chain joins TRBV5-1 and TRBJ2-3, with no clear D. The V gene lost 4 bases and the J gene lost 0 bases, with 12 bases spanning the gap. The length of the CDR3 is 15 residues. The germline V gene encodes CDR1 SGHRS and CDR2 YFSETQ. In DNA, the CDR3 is TGCGCCAGCAGCCCGGACGGTTATAGCACAGATACGCAGTATTTT. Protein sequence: CASSPDGYSTDTQYF.

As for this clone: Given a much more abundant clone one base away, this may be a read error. In DNA form, the CDR3 reads TGTGCCAGCAGTTTGTCAGGAAACGCCGGGGAGCTGTTTTTT. Amino acid sequence: CASSLSGNAGELFF. The chain carries TRBV2 and TRBJ2-2; no clear D gene. The CDR3 covers 14 residues. Germline V gene data show CDR1 as SNHLY and CDR2 as FYNNEI. Between the trimmed V and J ends, which lost 5 bases and 6 bases, there was a span of 13 bases.

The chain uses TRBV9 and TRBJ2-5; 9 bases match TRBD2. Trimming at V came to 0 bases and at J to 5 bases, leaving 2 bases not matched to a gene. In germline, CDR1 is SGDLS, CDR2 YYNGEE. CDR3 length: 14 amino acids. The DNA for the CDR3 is TGTGCCAGCAGCGTAGCTACTAGCGGGGAGACCCAGTACTTC. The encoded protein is CASSVATSGETQYF.

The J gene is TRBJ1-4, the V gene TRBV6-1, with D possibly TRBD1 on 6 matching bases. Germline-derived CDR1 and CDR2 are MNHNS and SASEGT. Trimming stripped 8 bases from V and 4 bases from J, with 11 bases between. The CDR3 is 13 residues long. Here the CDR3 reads CASPDSFNEKLFF. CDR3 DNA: TGTGCCAGCCCGGACAGTTTTAATGAAAAACTGTTTTTT.

The CDR3 DNA follows: TGTGCCAGCAGTTACGTGGACAGCGGTGAAAAACTGTTTTTT. The encoded protein is CASSYVDSGEKLFF. The chain carries TRBV6-5 and TRBJ1-4; D is perhaps TRBD1 (6 bases). From germline, CDR1 is MNHEY and CDR2 SVGAGI. The CDR3 is made up of 14 amino acids. V was cut by 2 bases and J by 7 bases, with 11 bases left in between.